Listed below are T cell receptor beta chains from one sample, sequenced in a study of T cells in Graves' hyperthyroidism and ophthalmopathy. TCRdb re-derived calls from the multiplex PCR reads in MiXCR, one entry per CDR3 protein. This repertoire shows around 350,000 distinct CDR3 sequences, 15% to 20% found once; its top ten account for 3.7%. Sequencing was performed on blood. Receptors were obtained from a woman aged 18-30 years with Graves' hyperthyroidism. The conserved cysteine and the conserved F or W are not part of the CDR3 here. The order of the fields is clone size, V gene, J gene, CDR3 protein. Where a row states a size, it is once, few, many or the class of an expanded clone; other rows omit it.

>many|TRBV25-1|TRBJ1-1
ASSGDRRNTEAF
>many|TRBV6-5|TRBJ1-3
ASSYVQGRGGD
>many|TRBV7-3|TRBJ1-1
ASSLTGGYPTEAF
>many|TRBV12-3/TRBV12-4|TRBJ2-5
ASSWGTFRMGETQY
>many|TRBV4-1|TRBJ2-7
ASSHGPYEQY
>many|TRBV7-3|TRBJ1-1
ASSSQVNTEAF
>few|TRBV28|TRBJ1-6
ASSFGLKRGLVSPLH
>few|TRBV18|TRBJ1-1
ASSPGNRRQAF
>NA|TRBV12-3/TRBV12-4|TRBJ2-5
ASSLTRLKETQY
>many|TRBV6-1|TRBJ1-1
ASRRGTGSTEAF
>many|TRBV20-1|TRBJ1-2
SARRQFVGYGYT
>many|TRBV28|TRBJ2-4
ASSYGGQLVKNIQY
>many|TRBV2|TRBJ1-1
ASTRGRTGSHTEAF
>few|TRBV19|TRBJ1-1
ASIQNTEAF
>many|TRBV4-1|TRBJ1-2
ASSQPGKGANYGYT
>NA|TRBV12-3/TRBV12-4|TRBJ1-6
PSSLGGSPLH
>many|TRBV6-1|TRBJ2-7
ASSDRQGAYEQY
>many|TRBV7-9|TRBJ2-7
ASSTPGRKYEQY
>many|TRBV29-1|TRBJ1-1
SAPPEAF
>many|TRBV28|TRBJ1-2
ASSLGRNGYT
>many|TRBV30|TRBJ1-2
AWDREVGAGSYGYT
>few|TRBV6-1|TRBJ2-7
ASSALAGGKNEQY
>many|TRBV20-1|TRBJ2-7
SARDSRGESYEQY
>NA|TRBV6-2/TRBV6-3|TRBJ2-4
ASALGGLAKNIQY
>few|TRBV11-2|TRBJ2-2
ASRNRENGELF
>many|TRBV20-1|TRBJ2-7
SGLANRYEQY
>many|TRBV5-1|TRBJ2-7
ASSSRPGQGYEQY
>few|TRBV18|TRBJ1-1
ASSPSGYTEAL
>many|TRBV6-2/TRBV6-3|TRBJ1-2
ASSGGRRGRGYT
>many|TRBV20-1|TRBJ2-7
SARATHSYEQY
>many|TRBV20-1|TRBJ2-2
SARPGQGALFSTGELF
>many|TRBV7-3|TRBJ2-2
ASSLTYPVRTGELF
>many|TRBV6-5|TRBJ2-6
ASREDAEDSYSGANVLT
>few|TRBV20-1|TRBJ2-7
SASQPGLAAYEQY
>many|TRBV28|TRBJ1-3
ASNLPGSSGNTIY
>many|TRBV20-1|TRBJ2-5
SARVGTGGLETQY
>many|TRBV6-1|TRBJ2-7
AGAQGSSYEQY
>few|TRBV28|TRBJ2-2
ASAERGPAGGELF
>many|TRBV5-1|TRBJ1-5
ASSLAGSFSNQPQH
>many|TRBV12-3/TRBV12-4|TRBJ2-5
ASSLAGQETKY
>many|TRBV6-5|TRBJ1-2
ASSYSGPYGYT
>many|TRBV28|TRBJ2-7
ASRSPGGVSYEQY
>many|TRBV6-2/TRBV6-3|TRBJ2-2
ASSYLARKTGELF
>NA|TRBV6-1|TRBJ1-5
ASAGAINQPQH
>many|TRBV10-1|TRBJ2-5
ASSDRGLETQY
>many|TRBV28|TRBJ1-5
ASSLRGAGNQPQH
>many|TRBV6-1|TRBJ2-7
ASKRDRASEQY